The sequence of this T cell receptor beta chain was determined in a study of T-cell memory formation after mild COVID-19. Findings of the study overall: Some responding clones appeared in pre-infection memory, suggesting cross-reactive memory joined.

The CDR3 consists of 13 residues. Between the trimmed V and J ends, which lost 0 bases and 4 bases, there was a span of 7 bases. Germline V gives CDR1 LGHDT, CDR2 YNNKEL (reference sequence). This clonotype is medium-sized by share. Antigen: not known. Constant-segment primers and 5'RACE yielded cDNA libraries for TCR alpha and TCR beta, each carrying sample barcodes and UMIs. TCRdb reanalysed the 5' RACE reads using MiXCR and keeps one entry per CDR3 protein. The data contain 4,000 to 5,000 distinct CDR3 sequences, around 43% of them singletons. Material for sequencing was PBMCs or a T cell subset sorted from them (not recorded which). The chain has TRBV3-1 and TRBJ2-7; D is unresolved. This TCR was sampled from an adult who had mild COVID-19 (a few samples of this study predate the infection). Cell type and time point are not known. Written as DNA, the CDR3 is TGTGCCAGCAGCCAAGATGTAGATTACGAGCAGTACTTC. It codes for CASSQDVDYEQYF.